Below are 16 T cell receptor beta chains sequenced from a single sample in a study of cytomegalovirus exposure and HLA in healthy donors (dated by TCRdb to 2016 to 2017). To prepare the library, the immunoSEQ multiplex PCR assay was applied. A mixture of 60 forward primers for TCR Vbeta segments and 13 reverse primers for TCR Jbeta segments was used in the multiplex PCR. TCRdb provides this immuneACCESS table in a form limited to in-frame rearrangements. Some clones are lacking; in checked studies, under half of them reflect an unresolved V gene, and why the rest are absent is not known. The sample profile shows fewer than 200,000 clones; about four fifths of them were found once. About 0.82% of the sample is held by the ten biggest clonotypes. The sequencing sample was made of PBMCs. These TCRs come from a woman aged 18-29 years in good health and CMV-seronegative.

This clone showed up just once. This chain uses TRBV28 with TRBJ2-7; 7 nucleotides align to TRBD2. The CDR3 has 14 residues. J gave up 0 bases and V 7 bases, and 6 bases lay outside the gene matches. CDR1 MDHEN and CDR2 SYDVKM come from the germline V gene. The DNA of the CDR3 is TGTGCCAGCACCCGCGGGAGTCCCTCCTACGAGCAGTACTTC. The encoded protein is CASTRGSPSYEQYF.

V usage is TRBV5-6 and J usage is TRBJ1-2, with D possibly being TRBD1 (6 bases). The germline V gene encodes CDR1 SGHDT and CDR2 YYEEEE. The CDR3 is made up of 15 amino acids. The ends were cut back, 2 bases at V and 3 bases at J, with 14 bases in the middle. The CDR3 sequence: CASSFSRGVDYGYTF. For the CDR3, the DNA is TGTGCCAGCAGCTTCTCCAGGGGAGTGGACTATGGCTACACCTTC.

The chain couples TRBV5-1 to TRBJ2-1; TRBD2 agrees at 9 bases. This CDR3 has 17 amino acids. The J segment lost 9 bases and the V segment lost 4 bases, leaving 17 bases of the junction unmatched. Germline CDR1 and CDR2: SGHRS and YFSETQ. CDR3 protein: CASSRTGTSRSRSEQFF. Written as DNA, the CDR3 is TGCGCCAGCAGCCGAACTGGGACTAGCCGTTCGCGAAGTGAGCAGTTCTTC.

The chain employs TRBV30 and TRBJ2-5; no clear D. Germline CDR1 is GTSNPN and CDR2 is SVGIG (reference sequence). This CDR3 comprises 11 residues. Trimming removed 3 bases at V and 5 bases at J, with 7 bases between. The CDR3 is CAWSPGETQYF. The CDR3 DNA reads as TGTGCCTGGAGCCCCGGGGAGACCCAGTACTTC. The entire variable domain, with the rest obtained from reference TRBV30 and TRBJ2-5, is as follows: SQTIHQWPATLVQPVGSPLSLECTVEGTSNPNLYWYRQAAGRGLQLLFYSVGIGQISSEVPQNLSASRPQDRQFILSSKKLLLSDSGFYLCAWSPGETQYFGPGTRLLVL.

CDR3 DNA: TGTGCCAGCAGCTTAGGTCGGGGGACTACGTACGAGCAGTACTTC. Amino acids: CASSLGRGTTYEQYF. The chain is built from TRBV11-3 and TRBJ2-7; 7 bases align to TRBD2. The length of the CDR3 is 15 residues. The trim removed 1 base at V and 4 bases at J, leaving 7 bases unmatched. In germline, CDR1 is SGHNT, CDR2 YENEEA. Variable domain in full (rest from reference TRBV11-3 and TRBJ2-7): EAGVVQSPRYKIIEKKQPVAFWCNPISGHNTLYWYLQNLGQGPELLIRYENEEAVDDSQLPKDRFSAERLKGVDSTLKIQPAELGDSAVYLCASSLGRGTTYEQYFGPGTRLTVT.

The chain combines TRBV29-1 with TRBJ1-5, with D hard to call. V was pared by 7 bases and J by 4 bases, with 14 bases between. The CDR3 length is 13 residues. The germline CDR1 and CDR2 sequences are SQVTM and ANQGSEA. CDR3: CSGSFGPNQPQHF. The CDR3 DNA reads TGCAGCGGAAGTTTTGGCCCTAATCAGCCCCAGCATTTT.

The J gene is TRBJ2-2, the V gene TRBV6-6; D may be TRBD2 (6 bases). Germline V gene lookup returns CDR1 MNHNY and CDR2 SVGAGI (reference sequence). Trimming pared 0 bases from V and 6 bases from J, leaving 11 bases between. The CDR3 contains 15 residues. The CDR3 here is CASSYSEGFPGELFF. CDR3 DNA sequence: TGTGCCAGCAGTTACTCGGAGGGGTTCCCCGGGGAGCTGTTTTTT.

In DNA, the CDR3 is TGCGCCAGCAGCTTGGTAAGGGGCGAAAACACTGAAGCTTTCTTT. It is translated as CASSLVRGENTEAFF. The chain is built from TRBV5-1 and TRBJ1-1; the D gene is possibly TRBD1 (5 bases). Germline-derived CDR1 and CDR2 are SGHRS and YFSETQ. V dropped 0 bases and J dropped 2 bases, with 11 bases sitting between them. The CDR3 is made up of 15 amino acids. Based on the CDR3 plus reference TRBV5-1 and TRBJ1-1, the full variable domain is KAGVTQTPRYLIKTRGQQVTLSCSPISGHRSVSWYQQTPGQGLQFLFEYFSETQRNKGNFPGRFSGRQFSNSRSEMNVSTLELGDSALYLCASSLVRGENTEAFFGQGTRLTVV.

The chain has TRBV28 and TRBJ2-7, with a possible D match to TRBD1 (5 bases). Germline values: CDR1 MDHEN, CDR2 SYDVKM. Trimming took 5 bases from V and 2 from J, leaving 10 bases between them. The CDR3 is made up of 13 amino acids. CDR3 DNA sequence: TGTGCCAGCAGTAGGTTACAGGCCTACGAGCAGTACTTC. Its protein is CASSRLQAYEQYF.

The chain uses TRBV9 and TRBJ2-1; TRBD2 agrees at 7 bases. Per germline, CDR1 SGDLS and CDR2 YYNGEE. This CDR3 region has 15 residues. With 3 bases clipped from V and 4 bases from J, the junction kept 7 bases outside the gene matches. CDR3 bases: TGTGCCAGCAGCGCCTTGGGAGGGAGATACAATGAGCAGTTCTTC. Its protein product is CASSALGGRYNEQFF.

The chain is built from TRBV11-2 and TRBJ1-2, with D uncertain. V was clipped by 0 bases and J by 2 bases, with 25 bases between them. CDR3 length equals 20 residues. Germline assignment: CDR1 SGHAT and CDR2 FQNNGV. The DNA for the CDR3 is TGTGCCAGCAGCTTAGATGAGCGACTGGAAAACCCCCCGCAAAACTATGGCTACACCTTC. Amino acids: CASSLDERLENPPQNYGYTF.

J is TRBJ1-1 and V is TRBV28; TRBD1 aligns across 7 bases. Germline lookup yields CDR1 MDHEN and CDR2 SYDVKM. V trimming: 7 bases; J trimming: 0 bases; junction bases outside the gene matches: 8. This CDR3 has 15 amino acids. CDR3 sequence (DNA): TGTGCCAGCACCTTTCGGGACAGATTGAACACTGAAGCTTTCTTT. Its protein is CASTFRDRLNTEAFF.

This sequence joins TRBV27 and TRBJ2-1; D remains ambiguous. Between the trimmed V and J ends, which lost 1 base and 0 bases, there was a span of 10 bases. In germline, CDR1 is MNHEY, CDR2 SMNVEV (reference sequence). This CDR3 is 16 amino acids long. The CDR3 reads CASSLLLPRSYNEQFF. The CDR3 DNA reads TGTGCCAGCAGTTTATTACTACCCCGCTCCTACAATGAGCAGTTCTTC.

This rearrangement joins TRBV11-3 to TRBJ2-7; 9 nucleotides agree with TRBD1. The CDR3 is 15 amino acids. J gave up 4 bases and V 0 bases, and 4 bases lay outside the gene matches. The germline CDR1 and CDR2 sequences are SGHNT and YENEEA. CDR3 region: CASSLDGTGRYEQYF. The CDR3 DNA is TGTGCCAGCAGCTTAGACGGGACAGGGAGGTACGAGCAGTACTTC.

This chain uses TRBV2 with TRBJ2-3, with a weak D call TRBD1 (6 bases). With 2 bases removed from V and 6 bases from J, the gap between germline ends came to 15 bases. The CDR3 runs to 15 residues. The germline V gene has CDR1 SNHLY and CDR2 FYNNEI. Written as DNA, the CDR3 is TGTGCCAGCAGTGAAAAGGCGCAGGGGCCTGATACGCAGTATTTT. Encoded protein: CASSEKAQGPDTQYF. The full variable domain, completed using reference TRBV2 and TRBJ2-3, is EPEVTQTPSHQVTQMGQEVILRCVPISNHLYFYWYRQILGQKVEFLVSFYNNEISEKSEIFDDQFSVERPDGSNFTLKIRSTKLEDSAMYFCASSEKAQGPDTQYFGPGTRLTVL.

The chain recombines TRBV10-3 with TRBJ1-2; 12 bases are a match to TRBD1. The CDR3 consists of 13 residues. The V gene end was trimmed by 11 bases and the J gene end by 4 bases; junction bases not matched to a gene: 5. Looked up from germline, CDR1 is ENHRY and CDR2 is SYGVKD. The CDR3 region has the DNA TGTGCCTTAGGGACAGGGGGCCTCTATGGCTACACCTTC. Translated: CALGTGGLYGYTF.